What follows are 26 T cell receptor beta chains derived from one specimen sequenced in a study of blood T cell repertoires in COVID-19. Using immunoSEQ multiplex PCR, the repertoire was profiled, and TCRdb retains in-frame clones only, with some absent. This table holds about 210,000 clones, 82% found once. Sequencing input: peripheral blood. Every receptor here comes from a woman between 35 and 50 years old with acute or convalescent COVID-19.

The chain has TRBV18 and TRBJ1-1; possible D gene TRBD1, 5 bases. Germline lookup yields CDR1 KGHSH and CDR2 LQKENI. The CDR3 consists of 15 residues. The V gene lost 6 bases and the J gene lost 1 base, with 15 bases spanning the gap. CDR3 nucleotides: TGTGCCAGCTCCGCAGGGATGGGCCCGAACACTGAAGCTTTCTTT. Encoded protein: CASSAGMGPNTEAFF.

The genes are TRBV3-1 (or the pseudogene TRBV3-2) and TRBJ2-3; 7 bases align to TRBD2. J lost 4 bases, V lost 0 bases, and 10 bases had no gene match. Germline V gives CDR1 LGHDT, CDR2 YNNKEL (reference sequence). This CDR3 has 17 amino acids. CDR3 sequence (DNA): TGTGCCAGCAGCCAAGACATGGCAGGGAGGGTTGCAGATACGCAGTATTTT. It is translated as CASSQDMAGRVADTQYF.

The J gene is TRBJ1-5, the V gene TRBV19, with D possibly matching TRBD1 (5 bases). Trimming removed 5 bases from V and 6 bases from J, with 14 bases in between. The CDR3 is 14 residues long. CDR1 is LNHDA and CDR2 is SQIVND in the germline V gene (reference sequence). The CDR3 DNA reads as TGTGCCAGTAGTCTAAGGGGTCTCGGTCAGCCCCAGCATTTT. The encoded protein is CASSLRGLGQPQHF.

The genes are TRBV4-1 and TRBJ2-7, with 12 bases identical to TRBD2. This CDR3 is built from 16 residues. The V gene's germline CDR1 is MGHRA and CDR2 YSYEKL. The ends lost 2 bases at V and 2 bases at J; junction bases unmatched: 4. The CDR3 protein is CASSQSLAGGAYEQYF. DNA of the CDR3: TGCGCCAGCAGCCAATCACTAGCGGGGGGAGCCTACGAGCAGTACTTC.

This chain joins TRBV9 and TRBJ2-2; 7 bases line up with TRBD1. Trimming took 3 bases from V and 5 from J; bases not matched to a gene: 7. The germline V gene has CDR1 SGDLS and CDR2 YYNGEE. This CDR3 region has 15 residues. DNA for the CDR3: TGTGCCAGCAGCGACCGGGACAGCGAGACCGGGGAGCTGTTTTTT. This sequence encodes CASSDRDSETGELFF.

The V call is TRBV19, the J call TRBJ2-3, with 11 positions matching TRBD2. V gave up 6 bases and J gave up 5 bases; unmatched junction bases: 10. The germline gives CDR1 LNHDA, CDR2 SQIVND (reference sequence). The CDR3 sequence is 16 residues long. The CDR3 coding sequence is TGTGCCAGTAGAAGCATTAGCGGGGGGGCCAAAGATACGCAGTATTTT. This sequence encodes CASRSISGGAKDTQYF.

The V and J genes are TRBV13 and TRBJ1-3, with TRBD1 identical over 9 bases. The V and J ends lost 5 bases and 1 base, in that order; junction bases with no gene match: 6. The CDR3 is 16 amino acids. Germline loops: CDR1 PRHDT, CDR2 FYEKMQ (reference sequence). The CDR3 DNA reads as TGTGCCAGCAGCCCACAGGGGGCTTTTTCTGGAAACACCATATATTTT. Translation: CASSPQGAFSGNTIYF.

This chain uses TRBV2 with TRBJ1-5; 9 bases fit TRBD1. Losses at the gene ends were 5 bases for V and 7 bases for J; bases not matched to a gene: 3. The V gene's germline CDR1 is SNHLY and CDR2 FYNNEI. The CDR3 is 13 residues long. The CDR3 DNA reads TGTGCCAGCAGTCGGGACAGGGAACAGCCCCAGCATTTT. It codes for CASSRDREQPQHF.

The DNA for the CDR3 is TGTGCCAGCAGTAAGGGACTAGCGGGATACAATGAGCAGTTCTTC. Translation: CASSKGLAGYNEQFF. The chain employs TRBV6-5 and TRBJ2-1; 13 bases line up with TRBD2. The CDR3 totals 15 residues. V lost 5 bases, J lost 4 bases, and 2 bases stayed unmatched. The germline gives CDR1 MNHEY, CDR2 SVGAGI.

The chain couples TRBV24-1 to TRBJ2-7; D possibly corresponds to TRBD1 (6 bases). The germline V gene has CDR1 KGHDR and CDR2 SFDVKD. This CDR3 spans 15 amino acids. Between the trimmed V and J ends, which lost 0 bases and 0 bases, there was a span of 8 bases. CDR3 sequence reads: CATSDLGQSSYEQYF. The CDR3 nucleotides read TGTGCCACCAGTGATTTGGGACAGAGCTCCTACGAGCAGTACTTC.

This chain joins TRBV2 and TRBJ2-7; no firm D call. This CDR3 is built from 13 residues. Trimming shortened V by 3 bases and J by 2 bases, and 8 bases separated the two germline ends. CDR1 is SNHLY and CDR2 is FYNNEI in the germline V gene. CDR3 coding DNA: TGTGCCAGCAGTGATTATGGGCCCTACGAGCAGTACTTC. Encoded protein: CASSDYGPYEQYF.

The CDR3 bases are TGTGCCACCAGCATCGGGTCTAGCACAGATACGCAGTATTTT. Translating it yields CATSIGSSTDTQYF. The gene calls are TRBV15 and TRBJ2-3; D is undetermined. The CDR3 runs to 14 residues. Between the trimmed V and J ends, which lost 4 bases and 0 bases, there was a span of 8 bases. Germline values: CDR1 LNHNV, CDR2 YYDKDF (reference sequence).

The J gene is TRBJ2-7, the V gene TRBV2, with a possible D match to TRBD1 (6 bases). Germline V gene sequence: CDR1 SNHLY, CDR2 FYNNEI. This CDR3 is built from 15 residues. The V gene lost 0 bases and the J gene lost 6 bases, with 15 bases spanning the gap. CDR3 region: CASSEALPGAGEQYF. In DNA, the CDR3 is TGTGCCAGCAGTGAAGCCCTACCAGGGGCAGGCGAGCAGTACTTC.

The V call is TRBV13, the J call TRBJ1-3; weak D call: TRBD1 (5 bases). The germline CDR1 and CDR2 sequences are PRHDT and FYEKMQ (reference sequence). The CDR3 totals 17 residues. The ends were cut back, 2 bases at V and 0 bases at J, with 14 bases in the middle. The CDR3: CASSLRGNRRSGNTIYF. In DNA form, the CDR3 reads TGTGCCAGCAGCTTAAGGGGAAACAGACGCTCTGGAAACACCATATATTTT.

This chain joins TRBV10-3 and TRBJ1-5; 7 bases map to TRBD1. The CDR3 runs 15 residues. CDR1 is ENHRY and CDR2 is SYGVKD in the germline V gene. Losses at the gene ends were 3 bases for V and 2 bases for J; bases not matched to a gene: 4. In DNA, the CDR3 is TGTGCCATCAGTGAAGGCAGGGGGGGCAATCAGCCCCAGCATTTT. Translating gives CAISEGRGGNQPQHF.

This chain joins TRBV6-2 or TRBV6-3 and TRBJ1-4; TRBD1 is a possible D gene (5 bases). Germline values: CDR1 MNHEY, CDR2 SVGEGT. The CDR3 is made up of 14 amino acids. V lost 5 bases to trimming and J lost 2 bases, with 9 bases between them. The CDR3 is CASSGAYTNEKLFF. For the CDR3, the DNA is TGTGCCAGCAGTGGGGCATACACTAATGAAAAACTGTTTTTT.

The gene calls are TRBV9 and TRBJ2-2; 7 bases are shared with TRBD1. The V segment lost 4 bases and the J segment 7 bases; nucleotides outside the gene matches: 7. Germline-derived CDR1 and CDR2 are SGDLS and YYNGEE. The CDR3 loop spans 14 amino acids. CDR3 sequence reads: CASSTRQGIGELFF. The CDR3 DNA follows: TGTGCCAGCAGCACGAGACAGGGTATCGGGGAGCTGTTTTTT.

A single count supports this clone. The rearrangement uses TRBV5-6 and TRBJ1-3; D is undetermined. Germline V lookup: CDR1 SGHDT, CDR2 YYEEEE. The CDR3 runs 14 residues. Trimming cost V 1 base and J 4 bases, with 9 bases left between them. The CDR3 DNA sequence: TGTGCCAGCAGCTTGAAGTTGCGGGGAAACACCATATATTTT. Protein: CASSLKLRGNTIYF.

This rearrangement joins TRBV5-4 to TRBJ1-1; no clear D. CDR3 length equals 14 residues. Germline CDR1 SGHNT, CDR2 YYREEE (reference sequence). The V end lost 0 bases, the J end lost 1 base, and 7 bases lay between the germline ends. The CDR3 protein is CASSLVTANTEAFF. Here the CDR3 DNA reads TGTGCCAGCAGCTTGGTCACAGCGAACACTGAAGCTTTCTTT. The whole variable domain, filled in from reference TRBV5-4 and TRBJ1-1, reads ETGVTQSPTHLIKTRGQQVTLRCSSQSGHNTVSWYQQALGQGPQFIFQYYREEENGRGNFPPRFSGLQFPNYSSELNVNALELDDSALYLCASSLVTANTEAFFGQGTRLTVV.

The rearrangement links TRBV3-1 (or the pseudogene TRBV3-2) to TRBJ2-7, with a tentative D call TRBD2 (6 bases). The CDR3 loop spans 14 amino acids. V lost 6 bases and J 2 bases, leaving 14 bases between the germline ends. Germline CDR1 reads LGHDT; CDR2 reads YNNKEL (reference sequence). CDR3 sequence: CASSFGGSAYEQYF. In DNA form, the CDR3 reads TGTGCCAGCAGTTTCGGAGGGTCGGCCTACGAGCAGTACTTC.

The chain is built from TRBV6-5 and TRBJ2-3; D uncertain. The CDR3 covers 14 residues. Germline V CDR1 and CDR2: MNHEY, SVGAGI. V lost 6 bases, J lost 5 bases, and 15 bases lay in between. In nucleotides, the CDR3 is TGTGCCAGCAGCCCACAGCCCATTAGAGATACGCAGTATTTT. This encodes CASSPQPIRDTQYF.

This clone was seen only a few times. CDR3 DNA sequence: TGTGCCAGCAGCTTGGGGCCAGGTCTATACTATGGCTACACCTTC. It codes for CASSLGPGLYYGYTF. This chain uses TRBV11-1 with TRBJ1-2; D may be TRBD1 (5 bases). There are 15 residues in the CDR3. The germline V and J ends were trimmed by 3 bases and 3 bases, with 14 bases remaining between them. Germline CDR1 is SGHAT and CDR2 is FQDESV (reference sequence).

The chain uses TRBV2 and TRBJ2-4; 8 bases are shared with TRBD1. The CDR3 consists of 16 residues. From germline, CDR1 is SNHLY and CDR2 FYNNEI. The V gene end was trimmed by 7 bases and the J gene end by 0 bases; junction bases not matched to a gene: 8. CDR3 protein: CASKSQGALAKNIQYF. The CDR3 coding sequence is TGTGCCAGCAAATCTCAGGGGGCCTTAGCCAAAAACATTCAGTACTTC.

The chain couples TRBV5-6 to TRBJ1-4, with 8 bases matching TRBD1. CDR1 is SGHDT and CDR2 is YYEEEE in the germline V gene. CDR3 length: 15 residues. V trimming: 2 bases; J trimming: 8 bases; junction bases outside the gene matches: 8. The CDR3, as DNA: TGTGCCAGCAGCTTCCCTGACAGGGGAATAGAAAAACTGTTTTTT. Its translation: CASSFPDRGIEKLFF.

The chain combines TRBV4-2 with TRBJ2-1; D is possibly TRBD2 (7 bases). Germline CDR1 and CDR2: LGHNA and YNFKEQ. The CDR3 covers 15 residues. Trimming cost V 2 bases and J 5 bases, with 13 bases left between them. This CDR3 is CASSQRGGTNNEQFF. The CDR3 DNA sequence: TGTGCCAGCAGCCAAAGGGGGGGGACAAACAATGAGCAGTTCTTC.

The V and J genes are TRBV6-5 and TRBJ1-1; D gene ambiguous. CDR3 length: 14 amino acids. The germline V gene encodes CDR1 MNHEY and CDR2 SVGAGI. The V end lost 4 bases, the J end lost 4 bases, and 13 bases lay between the germline ends. CDR3 protein: CASSWVAVSTEAFF. For the CDR3, the DNA is TGTGCCAGCAGTTGGGTAGCGGTGAGCACTGAAGCTTTCTTT.